A single sample is the source of the 2 T cell receptor beta chains below, sequenced in a study of beta chain features in type 1 diabetes. Investigators reverse transcribed all isolated RNA, so they sequenced expressed TCRB transcripts. The assay was immunoSEQ multiplex PCR, and TCRdb's table has in-frame clones only and misses some. Here the sample spans 350,000 to 450,000 clones, about 15% being singletons. The sequencing input was naive CD4+ T cells from blood. These receptors all come from a man younger than 40 in good health.

This clone was counted a few times. The J gene is TRBJ2-1, the V gene TRBV19; TRBD1 matches 10 bases. Germline lookup yields CDR1 LNHDA and CDR2 SQIVND (reference sequence). Losses at the gene ends were 6 bases for V and 7 bases for J; bases not matched to a gene: 9. The CDR3 loop spans 15 amino acids. This chain's CDR3 is CASSRDRGLINEQFF. Written as DNA, the CDR3 is TGTGCCAGTAGCCGCGACAGGGGGCTTATAAATGAGCAGTTCTTC.

The chain employs TRBV19 and TRBJ2-1, with unresolved D. The germline gives CDR1 LNHDA, CDR2 SQIVND (reference sequence). V dropped 3 bases and J dropped 5 bases, with 8 bases sitting between them. The CDR3 contains 13 residues. In nucleotides, the CDR3 is TGTGCCAGTAGTATTTTTCAGAACAATGAGCAGTTCTTC. It is translated as CASSIFQNNEQFF.